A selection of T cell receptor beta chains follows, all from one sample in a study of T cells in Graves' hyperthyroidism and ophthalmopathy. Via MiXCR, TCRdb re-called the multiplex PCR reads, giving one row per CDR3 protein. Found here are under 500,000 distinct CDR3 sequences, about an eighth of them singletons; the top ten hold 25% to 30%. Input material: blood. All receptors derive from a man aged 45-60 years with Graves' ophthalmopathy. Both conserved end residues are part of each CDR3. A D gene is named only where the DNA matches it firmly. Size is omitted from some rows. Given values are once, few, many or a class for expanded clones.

CDR3aa: CASSEQTGSGQPQHF; CDR3nt: TGTGCCAGCAGTGAACAGACAGGGTCCGGTCAGCCCCAGCATTTT; v_gene: TRBV6-1; j_gene: TRBJ1-5; d_gene: TRBD1; abundance: few
CDR3aa: CASGGDTQYF; CDR3nt: TGTGCCAGCGGGGGAGATACGCAGTATTTT; v_gene: TRBV7-9; j_gene: TRBJ2-3; d_gene: NA; abundance: NA
CDR3aa: CASSPLSGTGGSYEQYF; CDR3nt: TGTGCCAGCTCACCACTAAGCGGGACAGGGGGGTCCTACGAGCAGTACTTC; v_gene: TRBV18; j_gene: TRBJ2-7; d_gene: TRBD1; abundance: many
CDR3aa: CASSLASGQATYEQYF; CDR3nt: TGTGCCAGCAGCTTAGCCTCGGGACAGGCTACCTACGAGCAGTACTTC; v_gene: TRBV11-2; j_gene: TRBJ2-7; d_gene: TRBD1; abundance: few
CDR3aa: CASSLQRNNQPQHF; CDR3nt: TGTGCCAGCAGTTTACAGCGGAACAATCAGCCCCAGCATTTT; v_gene: TRBV12-3/TRBV12-4; j_gene: TRBJ1-5; d_gene: NA; abundance: NA
CDR3aa: CASSRSEGSIGKLFF; CDR3nt: TGTGCCAGTAGTCGGTCGGAGGGGTCGATTGGAAAACTGTTTTTT; v_gene: TRBV19; j_gene: TRBJ1-4; d_gene: NA; abundance: NA
CDR3aa: CASRPGTSPREQYF; CDR3nt: TGTGCCAGCAGACCCGGGACTTCCCCCAGGGAGCAGTACTTC; v_gene: TRBV6-1; j_gene: TRBJ2-7; d_gene: NA; abundance: many
CDR3aa: CATSTRRDRGINIQYF; CDR3nt: TGTGCCACCAGCACCAGGCGGGACAGGGGTATAAACATTCAGTACTTC; v_gene: TRBV15; j_gene: TRBJ2-4; d_gene: TRBD1; abundance: NA
CDR3aa: CASKPGLPSNEQFF; CDR3nt: TGTGCCAGCAAACCGGGACTGCCTTCAAATGAGCAGTTCTTC; v_gene: TRBV7-2; j_gene: TRBJ2-1; d_gene: NA; abundance: many
CDR3aa: CASSFGGTGNEQYF; CDR3nt: TGTGCCAGCAGCTTCGGCGGGACAGGGAACGAGCAGTACTTC; v_gene: TRBV7-2; j_gene: TRBJ2-7; d_gene: TRBD1; abundance: NA
CDR3aa: CASSPRSTGMVDTEAFF; CDR3nt: TGTGCCAGCAGCCCTCGCTCGACAGGGATGGTAGACACTGAAGCTTTCTTT; v_gene: TRBV3-1; j_gene: TRBJ1-1; d_gene: TRBD1; abundance: many
CDR3aa: CASRAGLRAKSGELFF; CDR3nt: TGTGCCAGCAGGGCTGGTCTCAGGGCAAAAAGTGGGGAGCTGTTTTTT; v_gene: TRBV2; j_gene: TRBJ2-2; d_gene: NA; abundance: NA
CDR3aa: CASSLEAGGRETQYF; CDR3nt: TGTGCCAGCAGCTTAGAAGCGGGAGGGCGAGAGACCCAGTACTTC; v_gene: TRBV7-9; j_gene: TRBJ2-5; d_gene: TRBD2; abundance: many
CDR3aa: CASSLVAASTDTQYF; CDR3nt: TGTGCCAGCAGCTTAGTGGCAGCTAGCACAGATACGCAGTATTTT; v_gene: TRBV7-9; j_gene: TRBJ2-3; d_gene: NA; abundance: many
CDR3aa: CASSLSAGPQETQYF; CDR3nt: TGTGCCAGCAGCCTTAGCGCGGGGCCACAAGAGACCCAGTACTTC; v_gene: TRBV12-3/TRBV12-4; j_gene: TRBJ2-5; d_gene: NA; abundance: few
CDR3aa: CASAYLLAGGTNEQFF; CDR3nt: TGTGCCAGCGCCTACCTACTAGCGGGAGGGACTAATGAGCAGTTCTTC; v_gene: TRBV27; j_gene: TRBJ2-1; d_gene: TRBD2; abundance: NA
CDR3aa: CAWTRSGDKNIQYF; CDR3nt: TGTGCCTGGACTCGTAGCGGGGATAAAAACATTCAGTACTTC; v_gene: TRBV30; j_gene: TRBJ2-4; d_gene: TRBD2; abundance: many
CDR3aa: CSVEGWGRSYNEQFF; CDR3nt: TGCAGCGTTGAGGGCTGGGGACGGTCCTACAATGAGCAGTTCTTC; v_gene: TRBV29-1; j_gene: TRBJ2-1; d_gene: NA; abundance: many
CDR3aa: CASSSAGGRSPLHF; CDR3nt: TGTGCCAGCAGCTCCGCCGGGGGGCGGTCACCCCTCCACTTT; v_gene: TRBV11-2; j_gene: TRBJ1-6; d_gene: NA; abundance: NA
CDR3aa: CSPRLDYNEQFF; CDR3nt: TGCAGTCCCAGACTAGACTACAATGAGCAGTTCTTC; v_gene: TRBV20-1; j_gene: TRBJ2-1; d_gene: NA; abundance: many
CDR3aa: CASSQVRTGDFTEAFF; CDR3nt: TGCGCCAGCAGCCAAGTGAGGACAGGGGATTTCACTGAAGCTTTCTTT; v_gene: TRBV4-3; j_gene: TRBJ1-1; d_gene: TRBD1; abundance: NA
CDR3aa: CASSQEDRNTGELFF; CDR3nt: TGTGCCAGCAGCCAGGAGGACCGGAACACCGGGGAGCTGTTTTTT; v_gene: TRBV4-2; j_gene: TRBJ2-2; d_gene: NA; abundance: few
CDR3aa: CASSQPGIGRETQYF; CDR3nt: TGCGCCAGCAGCCAACCCGGGATCGGAAGAGAGACCCAGTACTTC; v_gene: TRBV4-1; j_gene: TRBJ2-5; d_gene: NA; abundance: few
CDR3aa: CASSVAGGSLLDEQFF; CDR3nt: TGTGCCAGCAGCGTAGCGGGCGGGAGCCTCTTGGATGAGCAGTTCTTC; v_gene: TRBV9; j_gene: TRBJ2-1; d_gene: TRBD2; abundance: few
CDR3aa: CASAESGANVLTF; CDR3nt: TGTGCTAGTGCCGAGTCCGGGGCCAACGTCCTGACTTTC; v_gene: TRBV12-5; j_gene: TRBJ2-6; d_gene: NA; abundance: many
CDR3aa: CASTTDPGYNEQFF; CDR3nt: TGTGCCAGCACAACGGACCCGGGCTACAATGAGCAGTTCTTC; v_gene: TRBV6-1; j_gene: TRBJ2-1; d_gene: NA; abundance: many
CDR3aa: CASSELARVGYEQYF; CDR3nt: TGTGCCAGCAGTGAATTAGCCAGGGTCGGCTACGAGCAGTACTTC; v_gene: TRBV6-1; j_gene: TRBJ2-7; d_gene: NA; abundance: many
CDR3aa: CASSFLNEKLFF; CDR3nt: TGTGCCAGCAGTTTTCTTAATGAAAAACTGTTTTTT; v_gene: TRBV12-3/TRBV12-4; j_gene: TRBJ1-4; d_gene: NA; abundance: many
CDR3aa: CASSASTGYSNQPQHF; CDR3nt: TGTGCCAGCAGTGCCTCTACAGGTTATAGCAATCAGCCCCAGCATTTT; v_gene: TRBV6-1; j_gene: TRBJ1-5; d_gene: NA; abundance: NA
CDR3aa: CSAGAGGGTDTQYF; CDR3nt: TGCAGTGCTGGAGCGGGAGGAGGCACAGATACGCAGTATTTT; v_gene: TRBV20-1; j_gene: TRBJ2-3; d_gene: TRBD2; abundance: NA
CDR3aa: CSARGNPPAHNEQFF; CDR3nt: TGCAGTGCTAGAGGGAACCCCCCAGCACACAATGAGCAGTTCTTC; v_gene: TRBV20-1; j_gene: TRBJ2-1; d_gene: NA; abundance: many
CDR3aa: CASSRTSGSVETQYF; CDR3nt: TGTGCCAGCAGCCGGACTAGCGGGAGTGTGGAGACCCAGTACTTC; v_gene: TRBV13; j_gene: TRBJ2-5; d_gene: TRBD2; abundance: NA
CDR3aa: CASSLIGAPGQYF; CDR3nt: TGCGCCAGCAGCTTGATCGGGGCCCCCGGGCAGTACTTC; v_gene: TRBV5-1; j_gene: TRBJ2-7; d_gene: NA; abundance: few
CDR3aa: CASSTRLDSDTQYF; CDR3nt: TGTGCCAGCAGTACCCGACTAGATTCGGATACGCAGTATTTT; v_gene: TRBV12-3/TRBV12-4; j_gene: TRBJ2-3; d_gene: NA; abundance: many
CDR3aa: CASSQAGLDTQYF; CDR3nt: TGTGCCAGCAGCCAAGCGGGATTAGATACGCAGTATTTT; v_gene: TRBV14; j_gene: TRBJ2-3; d_gene: NA; abundance: many
CDR3aa: CASSPRGAVEQYF; CDR3nt: TGTGCCAGCTCACCACGGGGGGCCGTCGAGCAGTACTTC; v_gene: TRBV18; j_gene: TRBJ2-7; d_gene: NA; abundance: NA
CDR3aa: CASSVSLGAGELFF; CDR3nt: TGTGCCAGCAGTGTTTCCCTTGGGGCCGGGGAGCTGTTTTTT; v_gene: TRBV6-1; j_gene: TRBJ2-2; d_gene: NA; abundance: few
CDR3aa: CASKIRAGRTETQYF; CDR3nt: TGTGCCAGTAAGATTCGGGCGGGACGGACGGAGACCCAGTACTTC; v_gene: TRBV19; j_gene: TRBJ2-5; d_gene: NA; abundance: few
CDR3aa: CASSQDFGGASYGYTF; CDR3nt: TGTGCCAGCAGCCAAGATTTCGGGGGAGCTTCCTATGGCTACACCTTC; v_gene: TRBV3-1; j_gene: TRBJ1-2; d_gene: NA; abundance: many
CDR3aa: CSVDIRGLADNEQFF; CDR3nt: TGCAGCGTTGATATAAGGGGACTAGCGGACAATGAGCAGTTCTTC; v_gene: TRBV29-1; j_gene: TRBJ2-1; d_gene: TRBD2; abundance: many
CDR3aa: CASSSQGGGYTF; CDR3nt: TGTGCCAGCAGTTCACAGGGCGGTGGCTACACCTTC; v_gene: TRBV2; j_gene: TRBJ1-2; d_gene: NA; abundance: NA
CDR3aa: CASSLALDRGNQPQHF; CDR3nt: TGTGCCAGCAGCTTAGCCCTGGACAGGGGGAATCAGCCCCAGCATTTT; v_gene: TRBV7-8; j_gene: TRBJ1-5; d_gene: TRBD1; abundance: NA
CDR3aa: CATGLAGVGEQFF; CDR3nt: TGTGCCACGGGACTAGCGGGAGTTGGTGAGCAGTTCTTC; v_gene: TRBV5-8; j_gene: TRBJ2-1; d_gene: TRBD2; abundance: NA
CDR3aa: CASSLTSVGGPETQYF; CDR3nt: TGTGCCAGCAGCTTGACCTCGGTGGGAGGGCCAGAGACCCAGTACTTC; v_gene: TRBV11-3; j_gene: TRBJ2-5; d_gene: TRBD2; abundance: many
CDR3aa: CASRDTGSTNEKLFF; CDR3nt: TGCGCCAGCAGGGACACCGGATCAACTAATGAAAAACTGTTTTTT; v_gene: TRBV5-1; j_gene: TRBJ1-4; d_gene: NA; abundance: many
CDR3aa: CASSVARVHGYTF; CDR3nt: TGTGCCAGCAGTGTCGCCAGGGTGCATGGCTACACCTTC; v_gene: TRBV2; j_gene: TRBJ1-2; d_gene: NA; abundance: few
CDR3aa: CASSQRQGPKSGNTIYF; CDR3nt: TGTGCCAGCTCGCAACGACAGGGGCCCAAGTCTGGAAACACCATATATTTT; v_gene: TRBV18; j_gene: TRBJ1-3; d_gene: TRBD1; abundance: NA
CDR3aa: CASTPSTAIGTEAFF; CDR3nt: TGTGCCAGTACTCCATCGACAGCCATCGGCACTGAAGCTTTCTTT; v_gene: TRBV19; j_gene: TRBJ1-1; d_gene: NA; abundance: few
CDR3aa: CASTQGGGRSPYEQYF; CDR3nt: TGTGCCAGCACTCAGGGGGGGGGGCGGAGTCCCTACGAGCAGTACTTC; v_gene: TRBV28; j_gene: TRBJ2-7; d_gene: NA; abundance: many
CDR3aa: CASSFIDRGLSIGELFF; CDR3nt: TGTGCCAGCAGTTTCATAGACAGGGGCCTTTCTATCGGGGAGCTGTTTTTT; v_gene: TRBV12-3/TRBV12-4; j_gene: TRBJ2-2; d_gene: TRBD1; abundance: NA
CDR3aa: CASSPPNRSGANVLTF; CDR3nt: TGTGCCAGCTCACCACCGAATCGGAGTGGTGCCAACGTCCTGACTTTC; v_gene: TRBV18; j_gene: TRBJ2-6; d_gene: NA; abundance: NA
CDR3aa: CASSLIQGYSSPLHF; CDR3nt: TGTGCCAGCAGCCTAATACAGGGCTACTCTTCACCCCTCCACTTT; v_gene: TRBV11-2; j_gene: TRBJ1-6; d_gene: NA; abundance: many
CDR3aa: CASIGTSGNNEQFF; CDR3nt: TGTGCCAGTATTGGGACTAGCGGTAACAATGAGCAGTTCTTC; v_gene: TRBV19; j_gene: TRBJ2-1; d_gene: TRBD2; abundance: few
CDR3aa: CASSVRDARDEAFF; CDR3nt: TGTGCCAGCAGTGTCCGGGACGCAAGGGATGAAGCTTTCTTT; v_gene: TRBV6-1; j_gene: TRBJ1-1; d_gene: NA; abundance: many
CDR3aa: CASSPSGVGATQYF; CDR3nt: TGTGCCAGCAGCCCAAGTGGTGTGGGTGCGACCCAGTACTTC; v_gene: TRBV6-1; j_gene: TRBJ2-5; d_gene: NA; abundance: many
CDR3aa: CSARKGSVGNTIYF; CDR3nt: TGCAGTGCTAGAAAGGGGAGTGTTGGAAACACCATATATTTT; v_gene: TRBV20-1; j_gene: TRBJ1-3; d_gene: NA; abundance: many
CDR3aa: CASSSDGNEQFF; CDR3nt: TGTGCCAGCAGCTCCGATGGCAATGAGCAGTTCTTC; v_gene: TRBV11-3; j_gene: TRBJ2-1; d_gene: NA; abundance: NA
CDR3aa: CARKLTAGPTDTQYF; CDR3nt: TGTGCCAGAAAGTTAACAGCGGGACCCACAGATACGCAGTATTTT; v_gene: TRBV7-2; j_gene: TRBJ2-3; d_gene: TRBD2; abundance: many
CDR3aa: CASTSIPSYEQYF; CDR3nt: TGTGCCAGCACCAGCATCCCCTCCTACGAGCAGTACTTC; v_gene: TRBV6-1; j_gene: TRBJ2-7; d_gene: NA; abundance: NA
CDR3aa: CAWSYGSYNEQFF; CDR3nt: TGTGCCTGGAGTTATGGATCCTACAATGAGCAGTTCTTC; v_gene: TRBV30; j_gene: TRBJ2-1; d_gene: NA; abundance: many